This TCR beta chain was captured in a study of blood T cell repertoires in COVID-19. Trimming took off 3 bases at V and 4 bases at J, with 4 bases between the two ends. Germline-derived CDR1 and CDR2 are SGHDN and FVKESK. The CDR3 runs to 11 residues. This clone was seen a single time. Clones were read by immunoSEQ multiplex PCR, and TCRdb kept only the in-frame ones, dropping some. In the table there are 150,000 or so clones, less than 95% of which are singletons. Sequenced material: peripheral blood. This sequence was found in a man aged 45-65 years with acute or convalescent COVID-19. The chain recombines TRBV14 with TRBJ2-7; D not certain. Written as DNA, the CDR3 is TGTGCCAGCAGCCAGACTTACGAGCAGTACTTC. The encoded protein is CASSQTYEQYF.